One and the same sample provided the 14 T cell receptor beta chains below, sequenced in a study of cytotoxic CD8 clonotypes in ibrutinib-treated CLL. Measured with immunoSEQ multiplex PCR; TCRdb has only the in-frame clones, and not every one. The sample has over 100,000 clones, under 70% seen once; the top ten hold around a third. Here the sequenced sample was PBMCs, taken after 24 months of ibrutinib treatment. These receptors were obtained from a human donor with chronic lymphocytic leukemia.

This clone was found a few times. The chain combines TRBV10-1 with TRBJ2-7; 9 nucleotides line up with TRBD1. This CDR3 is 14 amino acids long. V gave up 5 bases and J gave up 5 bases; unmatched junction bases: 7. In germline, CDR1 is WNHNN, CDR2 SYGVQD (reference sequence). CDR3 in amino acids: CASSFRDRAHEQYF. The CDR3 DNA is TGCGCCAGCAGTTTTAGGGACAGGGCCCACGAGCAGTACTTC.

V and J are TRBV6-6 and TRBJ1-5, with D uncertain. The length of the CDR3 is 13 residues. Trimming left V 7 bases short and J 5 bases short, with 12 bases between. Germline V gene lookup returns CDR1 MNHNY and CDR2 SVGAGI (reference sequence). CDR3 DNA sequence: TGTGCCAGCATGAAGGAGTTCGATCAGCCCCAGCATTTT. Its protein is CASMKEFDQPQHF.

The chain has TRBV5-6 and TRBJ2-7; D might be TRBD1 (5 bases). CDR3 size: 14 residues. Germline lookup yields CDR1 SGHDT and CDR2 YYEEEE. V was clipped by 4 bases and J by 2 bases, with 13 bases between them. CDR3 DNA sequence: TGTGCCAGCAGCGGGTTCGACAGAGCCTACGAGCAGTACTTC. As protein: CASSGFDRAYEQYF.

The chain carries TRBV9 and TRBJ1-2, with D hard to call. Germline V gene data show CDR1 as SGDLS and CDR2 as YYNGEE. The V and J ends lost 1 base and 6 bases respectively, with 10 bases between them. The CDR3 sequence is 13 residues long. CDR3: CASSVSPEDGYTF. The CDR3 DNA follows: TGTGCCAGCAGCGTAAGTCCGGAAGATGGCTACACCTTC.

The gene calls are TRBV9 and TRBJ2-2, with no clear D. V dropped 2 bases and J dropped 6 bases, with 11 bases sitting between them. The CDR3 consists of 14 residues. Looked up from germline, CDR1 is SGDLS and CDR2 is YYNGEE. In DNA, the CDR3 is TGTGCCAGCAGCGTTAGTAGGTTCCCCGGGGAGCTGTTTTTT. This encodes CASSVSRFPGELFF.

CDR3 loop: CASSLSQGAIGELFF. The CDR3 DNA is TGTGCCAGCAGTTTATCCCAGGGGGCGATCGGGGAGCTGTTTTTT. The chain couples TRBV28 to TRBJ2-2; 8 bases fit TRBD1. The germline V gene encodes CDR1 MDHEN and CDR2 SYDVKM. The CDR3 contains 15 residues. V lost 1 base to trimming and J lost 7 bases; unmatched junction nucleotides: 5.

V usage is TRBV7-9 and J usage is TRBJ2-1; D gene ambiguous. CDR1 and CDR2 (germline): SEHNR, FQNEAQ (reference sequence). The CDR3 totals 14 residues. V lost 5 bases, J lost 6 bases, and 14 bases lay in between. CDR3 in DNA: TGTGCCAGCAGCCAGAACGTAGGGTCCAATGAGCAGTTCTTC. It yields the protein CASSQNVGSNEQFF.

This clone was observed a few times. The chain joins TRBV7-2 to TRBJ2-3; possibly TRBD1 or TRBD2 for D (5 bases each). This CDR3 comprises 15 residues. The germline gives CDR1 SGHTA, CDR2 FQGNSA. V was pared by 6 bases and J by 3 bases, with 16 bases between. CDR3 nucleotides: TGTGCCAGCAGTATCCTAGGGGACGGGACAGATACGCAGTATTTT. As protein: CASSILGDGTDTQYF. The entire variable domain, with the rest obtained from reference TRBV7-2 and TRBJ2-3, is as follows: GAGVSQSPSNKVTEKGKDVELRCDPISGHTALYWYRQSLGQGLEFLIYFQGNSAPDKSGLPSDRFSAERTGGSVSTLTIQRTQQEDSAVYLCASSILGDGTDTQYFGPGTRLTVL.

This clone was recorded a few times. The chain recombines TRBV28 with TRBJ2-3, with 7 bases lining up with TRBD2. The length of the CDR3 is 17 residues. Germline CDR1 MDHEN, CDR2 SYDVKM. With V trimmed by 5 bases and J by 2 bases, 13 bases remained unmatched. DNA for the CDR3: TGTGCCAGCAGTCCCGTGAAGGCAGGGACTAACACAGATACGCAGTATTTT. Translation: CASSPVKAGTNTDTQYF.

About this clone: This sample also contains other DNA sequences that code for the same CDR3. This chain connects TRBV9 to TRBJ2-1; D is uncertain. The V gene lost 3 bases and the J gene lost 2 bases, with 12 bases spanning the gap. The CDR3 covers 15 residues. Germline lookup yields CDR1 SGDLS and CDR2 YYNGEE. CDR3 in DNA: TGTGCCAGCAGCGCGTCAGGTGGGGCCTACAATGAGCAGTTCTTC. Translating gives CASSASGGAYNEQFF.

V and J are TRBV25-1 and TRBJ1-2; the D is unclear. The CDR3 covers 13 residues. CDR1 is MGHDK and CDR2 is SYGVNS in the germline V gene. Deletions cut 1 base from V and 4 bases from J, with 7 bases between. CDR3 sequence: CASSESGSYGYTF. As DNA, the CDR3 is TGTGCCAGCAGTGAATCTGGGAGCTATGGCTACACCTTC.

The rearrangement joins TRBV28 to TRBJ1-2; D possibly corresponds to TRBD1 (6 bases). Germline loops: CDR1 MDHEN, CDR2 SYDVKM. CDR3 length: 16 residues. V was cut by 5 bases and J by 4 bases, with 20 bases left in between. As DNA, the CDR3 is TGTGCCAGCAGTACCCTCTCCACGGGGGGCAGCTATGGCTACACCTTC. This codes for CASSTLSTGGSYGYTF.

This clone appeared a few times. The CDR3 region has the DNA TGTGCCAGCTCCCCTATCCAGACAGCTGAAGCTTTCTTT. Translating gives CASSPIQTAEAFF. The chain joins TRBV18 to TRBJ1-1, with D maybe TRBD1 (5 bases). Looked up from germline, CDR1 is KGHSH and CDR2 is LQKENI. This CDR3 contains 13 residues. The V and J ends lost 6 bases and 6 bases respectively, with 14 bases between them.

This clone appeared a single time. V gene TRBV6-5 combines with J gene TRBJ2-2, with D tentatively TRBD2 (5 bases). V gave up 5 bases and J gave up 7 bases, with 11 bases separating them. Germline V gives CDR1 MNHEY, CDR2 SVGAGI. The CDR3 is 13 amino acids. CDR3 coding DNA: TGTGCCAGCAGTGGGGTCAGCGGCGGGGAGCTGTTTTTT. Protein product: CASSGVSGGELFF.